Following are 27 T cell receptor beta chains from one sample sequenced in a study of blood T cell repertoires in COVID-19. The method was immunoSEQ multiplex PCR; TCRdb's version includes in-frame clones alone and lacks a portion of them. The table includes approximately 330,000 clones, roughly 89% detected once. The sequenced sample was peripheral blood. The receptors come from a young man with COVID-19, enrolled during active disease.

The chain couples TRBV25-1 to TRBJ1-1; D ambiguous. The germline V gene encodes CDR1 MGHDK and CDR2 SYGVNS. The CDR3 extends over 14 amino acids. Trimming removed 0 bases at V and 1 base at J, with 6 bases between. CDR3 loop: CASSEYTANTEAFF. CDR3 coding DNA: TGTGCCAGCAGTGAATATACAGCGAACACTGAAGCTTTCTTT.

CDR3: CASSLLTGGGYTF. CDR3 nucleotide sequence: TGTGCCAGCAGCTTATTGACAGGGGGGGGCTACACCTTC. The chain uses TRBV7-2 and TRBJ1-2; 9 positions agree with TRBD1. V lost 2 bases, J lost 8 bases, and 3 bases stayed unmatched. Germline loops: CDR1 SGHTA, CDR2 FQGNSA. CDR3 size: 13 residues. The full variable domain, with the rest looked up from reference TRBV7-2 and TRBJ1-2, is GAGVSQSPSNKVTEKGKDVELRCDPISGHTALYWYRQSLGQGLEFLIYFQGNSAPDKSGLPSDRFSAERTGGSVSTLTIQRTQQEDSAVYLCASSLLTGGGYTFGSGTRLTVV.

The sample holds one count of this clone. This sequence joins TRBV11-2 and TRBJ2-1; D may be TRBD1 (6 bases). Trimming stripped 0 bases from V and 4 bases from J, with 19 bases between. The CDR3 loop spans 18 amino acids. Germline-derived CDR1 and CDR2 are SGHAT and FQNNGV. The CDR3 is CASSLDRGIGKGYNEQFF. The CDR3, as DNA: TGTGCCAGCAGCTTAGATAGGGGGATCGGGAAGGGTTACAATGAGCAGTTCTTC. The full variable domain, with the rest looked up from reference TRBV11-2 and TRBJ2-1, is EAGVAQSPRYKIIEKRQSVAFWCNPISGHATLYWYQQILGQGPKLLIQFQNNGVVDDSQLPKDRFSAERLKGVDSTLKIQPAKLEDSAVYLCASSLDRGIGKGYNEQFFGPGTRLTVL.

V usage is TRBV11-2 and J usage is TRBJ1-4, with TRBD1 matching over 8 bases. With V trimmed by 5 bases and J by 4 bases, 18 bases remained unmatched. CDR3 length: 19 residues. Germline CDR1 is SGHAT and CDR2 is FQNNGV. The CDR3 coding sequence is TGTGCCAGCAGCCACAGGGGGGAGGCTTCTGGGCGCAATAATGAAAAACTGTTTTTT. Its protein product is CASSHRGEASGRNNEKLFF.

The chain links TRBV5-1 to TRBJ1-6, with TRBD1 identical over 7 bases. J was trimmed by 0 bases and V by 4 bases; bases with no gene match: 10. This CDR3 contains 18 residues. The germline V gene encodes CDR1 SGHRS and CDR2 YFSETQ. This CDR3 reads CASSERDSQSSYNSPLHF. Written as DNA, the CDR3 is TGCGCCAGCAGCGAACGGGACAGCCAGAGCTCCTATAATTCACCCCTCCACTTT. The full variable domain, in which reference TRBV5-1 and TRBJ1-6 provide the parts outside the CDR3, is KAGVTQTPRYLIKTRGQQVTLSCSPISGHRSVSWYQQTPGQGLQFLFEYFSETQRNKGNFPGRFSGRQFSNSRSEMNVSTLELGDSALYLCASSERDSQSSYNSPLHFGNGTRLTVT.

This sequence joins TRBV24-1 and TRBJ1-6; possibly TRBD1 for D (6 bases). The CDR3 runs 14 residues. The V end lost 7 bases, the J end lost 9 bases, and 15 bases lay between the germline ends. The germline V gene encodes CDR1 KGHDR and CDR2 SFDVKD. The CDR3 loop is CATSRDTRGSPLHF. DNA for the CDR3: TGTGCCACCAGCAGGGACACCCGAGGTTCACCCCTCCACTTT.

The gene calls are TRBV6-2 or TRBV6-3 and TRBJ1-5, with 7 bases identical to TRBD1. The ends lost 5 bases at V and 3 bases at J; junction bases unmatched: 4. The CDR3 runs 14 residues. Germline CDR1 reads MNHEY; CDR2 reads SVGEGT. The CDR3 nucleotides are TGTGCCAGCAGTCAGGGACAGTACAATCAGCCCCAGCATTTT. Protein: CASSQGQYNQPQHF.

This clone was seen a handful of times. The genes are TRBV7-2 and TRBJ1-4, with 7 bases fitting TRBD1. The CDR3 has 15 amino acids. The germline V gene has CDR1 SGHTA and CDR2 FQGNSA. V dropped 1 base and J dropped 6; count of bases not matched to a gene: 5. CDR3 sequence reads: CASSLGVRGDEKLFF. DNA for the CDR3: TGTGCCAGCAGCTTAGGTGTCAGGGGGGATGAAAAACTGTTTTTT.

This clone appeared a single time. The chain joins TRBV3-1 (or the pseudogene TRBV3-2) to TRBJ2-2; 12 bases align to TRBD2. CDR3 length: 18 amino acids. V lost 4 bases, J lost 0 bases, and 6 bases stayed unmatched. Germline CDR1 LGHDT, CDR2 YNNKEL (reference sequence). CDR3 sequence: CASSRGLAGITNTGELFF. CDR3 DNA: TGTGCCAGCAGCCGTGGACTAGCGGGAATCACGAACACCGGGGAGCTGTTTTTT.

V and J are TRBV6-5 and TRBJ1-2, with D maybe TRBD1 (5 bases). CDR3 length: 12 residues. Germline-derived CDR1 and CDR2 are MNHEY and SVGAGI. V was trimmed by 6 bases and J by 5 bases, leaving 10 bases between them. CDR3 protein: CASSPRGYGYTF. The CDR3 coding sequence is TGTGCCAGCAGCCCACGGGGGTATGGCTACACCTTC.

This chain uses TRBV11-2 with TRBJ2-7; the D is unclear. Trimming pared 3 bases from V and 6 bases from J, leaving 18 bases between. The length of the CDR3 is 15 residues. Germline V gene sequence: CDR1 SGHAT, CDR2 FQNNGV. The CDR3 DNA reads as TGTGCCAGCAGCTTGGCTCAGGTCGTGTTGGGCGAGCAGTACTTC. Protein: CASSLAQVVLGEQYF.

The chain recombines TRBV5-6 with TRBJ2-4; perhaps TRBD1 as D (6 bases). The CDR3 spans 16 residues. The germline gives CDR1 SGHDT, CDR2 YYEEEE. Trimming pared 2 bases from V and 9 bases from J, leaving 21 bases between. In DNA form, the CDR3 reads TGTGCCAGCAGCTTAGGACAGCCGGGGACATTGGGCATTCAGTACTTC. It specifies CASSLGQPGTLGIQYF.

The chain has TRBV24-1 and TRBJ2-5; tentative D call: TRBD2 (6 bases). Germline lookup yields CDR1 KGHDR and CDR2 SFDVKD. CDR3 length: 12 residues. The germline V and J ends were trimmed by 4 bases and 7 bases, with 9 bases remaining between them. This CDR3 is CATSEGSGTQYF. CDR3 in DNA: TGTGCCACCAGTGAGGGTAGCGGGACCCAGTACTTC.

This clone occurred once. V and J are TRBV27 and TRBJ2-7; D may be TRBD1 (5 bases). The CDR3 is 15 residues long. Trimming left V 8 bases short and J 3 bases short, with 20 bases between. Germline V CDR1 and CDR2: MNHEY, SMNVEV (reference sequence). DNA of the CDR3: TGTGCCAGCCGCGACAGTTTCCTAAATTTCTACGAGCAGTACTTC. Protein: CASRDSFLNFYEQYF.

CDR3 in DNA: TGTGCCAGCAGCAAAGGACCGGGACAGGGGAATTTTCCTTACTCTGGAAACACCATATATTTT. Its translation is CASSKGPGQGNFPYSGNTIYF. This chain uses TRBV7-9 with TRBJ1-3; 10 bases agree with TRBD1. V lost 5 bases to trimming and J lost 0 bases; unmatched junction nucleotides: 19. Looked up from germline, CDR1 is SEHNR and CDR2 is FQNEAQ (reference sequence). The CDR3 length is 21 residues.

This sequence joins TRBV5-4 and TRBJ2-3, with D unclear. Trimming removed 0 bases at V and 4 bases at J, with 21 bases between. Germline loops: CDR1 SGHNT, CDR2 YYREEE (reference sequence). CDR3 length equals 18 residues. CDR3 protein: CASSLGPDGQVTADTQYF. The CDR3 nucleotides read TGTGCCAGCAGCTTGGGCCCCGATGGTCAGGTCACTGCAGATACGCAGTATTTT.

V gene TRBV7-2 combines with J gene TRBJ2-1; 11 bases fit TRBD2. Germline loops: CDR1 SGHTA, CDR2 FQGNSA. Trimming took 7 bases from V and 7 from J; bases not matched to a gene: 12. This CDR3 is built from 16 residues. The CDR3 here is CASTQGLAGGGNEQFF. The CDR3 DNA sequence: TGTGCCAGCACCCAGGGGCTAGCGGGGGGTGGTAATGAGCAGTTCTTC. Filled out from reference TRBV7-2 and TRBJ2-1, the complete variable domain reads GAGVSQSPSNKVTEKGKDVELRCDPISGHTALYWYRQSLGQGLEFLIYFQGNSAPDKSGLPSDRFSAERTGGSVSTLTIQRTQQEDSAVYLCASTQGLAGGGNEQFFGPGTRLTVL.

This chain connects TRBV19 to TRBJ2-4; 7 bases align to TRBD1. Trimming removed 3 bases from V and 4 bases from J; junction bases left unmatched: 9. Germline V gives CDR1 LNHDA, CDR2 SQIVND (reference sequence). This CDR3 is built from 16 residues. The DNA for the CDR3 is TGTGCCAGTAGTATGCCAGACAGGGATACTAAAAACATTCAGTACTTC. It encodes CASSMPDRDTKNIQYF.

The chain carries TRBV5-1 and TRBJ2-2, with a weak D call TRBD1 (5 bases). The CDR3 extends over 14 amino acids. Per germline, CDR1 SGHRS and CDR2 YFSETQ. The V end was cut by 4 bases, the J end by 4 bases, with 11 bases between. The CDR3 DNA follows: TGCGCCAGCAGCCGGACCGACAGCACCGGGGAGCTGTTTTTT. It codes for CASSRTDSTGELFF.

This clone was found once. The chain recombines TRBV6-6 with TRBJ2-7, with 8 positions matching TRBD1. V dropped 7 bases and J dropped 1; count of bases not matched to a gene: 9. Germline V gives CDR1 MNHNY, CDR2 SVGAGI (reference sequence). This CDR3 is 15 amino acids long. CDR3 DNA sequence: TGTGCCAGCAACGAACCGGGACAGGTATCCTACGAGCAGTACTTC. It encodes CASNEPGQVSYEQYF.

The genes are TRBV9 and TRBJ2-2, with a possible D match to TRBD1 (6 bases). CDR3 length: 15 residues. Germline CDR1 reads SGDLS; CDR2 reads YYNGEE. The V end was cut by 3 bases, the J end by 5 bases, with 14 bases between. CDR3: CASSDGQIPTGELFF. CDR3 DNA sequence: TGTGCCAGCAGCGATGGACAGATACCAACCGGGGAGCTGTTTTTT.

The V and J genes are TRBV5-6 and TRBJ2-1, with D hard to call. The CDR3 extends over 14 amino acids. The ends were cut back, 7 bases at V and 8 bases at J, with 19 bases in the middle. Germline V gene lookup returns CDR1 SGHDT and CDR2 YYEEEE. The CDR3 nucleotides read TGTGCCAGCGCTCCCGCGGTTGCAATACATGAGCAGTTCTTC. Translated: CASAPAVAIHEQFF.

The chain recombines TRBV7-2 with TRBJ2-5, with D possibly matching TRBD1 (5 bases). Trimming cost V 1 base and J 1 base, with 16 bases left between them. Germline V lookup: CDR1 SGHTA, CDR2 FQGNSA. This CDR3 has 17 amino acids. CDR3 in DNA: TGTGCCAGCAGCTTAGGTGTCGCAGGGATGCTCCAAGAGACCCAGTACTTC. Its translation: CASSLGVAGMLQETQYF. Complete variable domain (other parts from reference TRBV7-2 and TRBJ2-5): GAGVSQSPSNKVTEKGKDVELRCDPISGHTALYWYRQSLGQGLEFLIYFQGNSAPDKSGLPSDRFSAERTGGSVSTLTIQRTQQEDSAVYLCASSLGVAGMLQETQYFGPGTRLLVL.

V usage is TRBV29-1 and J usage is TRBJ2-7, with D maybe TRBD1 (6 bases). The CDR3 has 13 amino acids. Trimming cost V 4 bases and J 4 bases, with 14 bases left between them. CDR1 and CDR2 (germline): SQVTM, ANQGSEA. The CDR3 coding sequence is TGCAGCGTTGGGGCTGGGGGCGGGTACGAGCAGTACTTC. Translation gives CSVGAGGGYEQYF.

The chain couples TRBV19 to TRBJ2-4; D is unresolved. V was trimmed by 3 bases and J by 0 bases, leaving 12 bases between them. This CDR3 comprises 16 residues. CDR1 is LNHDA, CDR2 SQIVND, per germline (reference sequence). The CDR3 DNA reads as TGTGCCAGTAGTATGTCCAGGCCAGTAGCCAAAAACATTCAGTACTTC. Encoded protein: CASSMSRPVAKNIQYF. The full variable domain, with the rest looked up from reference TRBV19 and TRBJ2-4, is DGGITQSPKYLFRKEGQNVTLSCEQNLNHDAMYWYRQDPGQGLRLIYYSQIVNDFQKGDIAEGYSVSREKKESFPLTVTSAQKNPTAFYLCASSMSRPVAKNIQYFGAGTRLSVL.

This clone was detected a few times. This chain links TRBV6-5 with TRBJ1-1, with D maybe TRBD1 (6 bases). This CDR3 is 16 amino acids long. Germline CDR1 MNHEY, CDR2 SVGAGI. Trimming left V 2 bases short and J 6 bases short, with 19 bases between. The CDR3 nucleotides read TGTGCCAGCAGTTACCACAAGAAGACAGGTCTAGCTGAAGCTTTCTTT. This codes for CASSYHKKTGLAEAFF.

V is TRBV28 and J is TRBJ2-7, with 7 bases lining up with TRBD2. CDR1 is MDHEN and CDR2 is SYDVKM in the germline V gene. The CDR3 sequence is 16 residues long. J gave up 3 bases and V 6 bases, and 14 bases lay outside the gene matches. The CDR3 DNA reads TGTGCCAGCAGCCCACCGGAGGGCGGGAGTCGCTACGAGCAGTACTTC. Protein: CASSPPEGGSRYEQYF.